The subject of this entry is one T cell receptor beta chain. The data derive from a study of shared clonotypes between healthy human individuals. Profiled with immunoSEQ multiplex PCR; TCRdb holds only in-frame clones, not every one. There are hundreds of thousands of clones in the sample; around 97% occur only once, and about 0.057% lies in the top ten. V gave up 2 bases and J gave up 1 base; unmatched junction bases: 5. The CDR3 is 17 amino acids. Germline V gene data show CDR1 as SGHRS and CDR2 as YFSETQ. The source is a woman aged 25-40 years in good health. The chain links TRBV5-1 to TRBJ2-2; 10 bases agree with TRBD2. The sample taken for sequencing was naive CD4+ T cells sorted from blood. Subset reported: CD45RA+ positively selected. CDR3 amino acids: CASSFRVAGGNTGELFF. The DNA for the CDR3 is TGCGCCAGCAGCTTTCGGGTAGCGGGAGGGAACACCGGGGAGCTGTTTTTT.